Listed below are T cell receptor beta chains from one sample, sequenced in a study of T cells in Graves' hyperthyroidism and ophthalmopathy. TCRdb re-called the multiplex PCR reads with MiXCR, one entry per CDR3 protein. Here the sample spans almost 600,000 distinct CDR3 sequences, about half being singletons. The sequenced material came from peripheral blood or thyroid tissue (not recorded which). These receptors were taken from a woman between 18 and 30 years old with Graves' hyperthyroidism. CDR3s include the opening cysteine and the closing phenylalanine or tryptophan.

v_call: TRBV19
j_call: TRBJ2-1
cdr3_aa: CASSGSNSPEQFF

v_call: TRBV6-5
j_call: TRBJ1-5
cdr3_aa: CASRRGTGNQPQHF

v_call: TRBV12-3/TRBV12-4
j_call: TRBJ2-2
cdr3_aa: CASSLSDPTGELFF

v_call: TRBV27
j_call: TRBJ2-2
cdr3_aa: CASRPGGLTGELFF

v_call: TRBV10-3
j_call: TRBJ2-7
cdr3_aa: CAISGTQGGEGEQYF

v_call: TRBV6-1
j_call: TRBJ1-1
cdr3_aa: CASGTLGPEAFF

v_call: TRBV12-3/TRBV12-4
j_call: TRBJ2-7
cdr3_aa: CASKWGPRREQYF

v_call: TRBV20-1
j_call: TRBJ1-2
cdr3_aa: CSAKGANYGYTF

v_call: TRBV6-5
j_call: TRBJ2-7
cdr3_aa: CASSSLQAGGPGYEQYF

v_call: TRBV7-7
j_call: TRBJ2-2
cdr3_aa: CASSPIQGSGELFF

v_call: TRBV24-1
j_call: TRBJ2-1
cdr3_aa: CATSQTSGRIHEQFF

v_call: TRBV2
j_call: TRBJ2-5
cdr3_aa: CASRDASGQGIREQYF

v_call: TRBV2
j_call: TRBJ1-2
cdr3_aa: CASRYRAAGYTF

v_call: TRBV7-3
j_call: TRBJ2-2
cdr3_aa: CASSLRQGELFF

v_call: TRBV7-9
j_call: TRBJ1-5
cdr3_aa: CASSAVALETQHF

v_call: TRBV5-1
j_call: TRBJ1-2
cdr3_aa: CASSATMDYGYTF

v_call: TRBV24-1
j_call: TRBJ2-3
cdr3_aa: CATSDHRDATDTQYF

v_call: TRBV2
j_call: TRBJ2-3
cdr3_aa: CASSLGGDPQYF

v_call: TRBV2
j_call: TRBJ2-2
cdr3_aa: CASSEVGGGWNTGELFF

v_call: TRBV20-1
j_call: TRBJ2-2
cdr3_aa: CSARGRELTGELFF

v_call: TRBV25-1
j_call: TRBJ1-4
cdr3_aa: CASTGGGEKLFF

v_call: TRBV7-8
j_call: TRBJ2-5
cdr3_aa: CASSLDSGTSDF

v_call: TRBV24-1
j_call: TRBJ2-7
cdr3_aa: CATSDFSGIDNDEQYF

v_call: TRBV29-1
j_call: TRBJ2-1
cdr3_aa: CSVQDRGRYNEQFF

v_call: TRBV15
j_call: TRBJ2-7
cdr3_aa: CATSVRLAGPLEQYF

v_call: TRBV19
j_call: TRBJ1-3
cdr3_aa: CASGTGAYSGNTIYF

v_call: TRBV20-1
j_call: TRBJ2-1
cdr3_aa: CSASRTSGINEQFF

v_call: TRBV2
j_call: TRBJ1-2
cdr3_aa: CASSGGGTNYGYTF

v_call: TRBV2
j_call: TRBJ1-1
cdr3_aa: CAIDRTGGNTEAFF

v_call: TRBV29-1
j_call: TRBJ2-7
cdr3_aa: CSVVEGLRGYEQYF

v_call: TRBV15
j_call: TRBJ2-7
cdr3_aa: CATSSRRGAGEQYF

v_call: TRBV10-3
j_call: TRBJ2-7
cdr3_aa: CAISEGGRNEQYF

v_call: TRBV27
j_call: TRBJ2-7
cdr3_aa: CASSRDSLYEQYF

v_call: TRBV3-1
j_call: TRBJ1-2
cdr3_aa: CASSQRDRRDYTF

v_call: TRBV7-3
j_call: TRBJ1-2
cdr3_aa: CASSGNAGTGGGYTF

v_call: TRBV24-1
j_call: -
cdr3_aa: CATSDQGSAGDEQFF

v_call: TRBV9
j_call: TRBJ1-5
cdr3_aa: CASSGTGGGNQPQHF

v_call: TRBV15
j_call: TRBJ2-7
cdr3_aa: CATSRLRLSNNEQYF

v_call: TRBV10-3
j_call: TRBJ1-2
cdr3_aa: CAAGGTGNYGYTF

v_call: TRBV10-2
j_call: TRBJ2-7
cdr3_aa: CASSPTGPRSYEQYF

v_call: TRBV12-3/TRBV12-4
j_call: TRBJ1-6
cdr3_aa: CASSFGTYNSPLHF

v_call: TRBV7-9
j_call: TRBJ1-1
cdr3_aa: CASSRGAGAFF

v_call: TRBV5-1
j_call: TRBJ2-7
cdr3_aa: CASSNGGRGDYEQYF

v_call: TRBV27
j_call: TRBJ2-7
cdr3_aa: CASSSRASYEQYF

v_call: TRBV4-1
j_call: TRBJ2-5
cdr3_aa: CASSQGLREGTFQETQYF

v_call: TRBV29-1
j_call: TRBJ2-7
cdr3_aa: CSVSGLAGELFNEQYF